This T cell receptor beta chain appears in the sequencing data of a study of PD-L1 blockade in urothelial cancer. As for the study in general: A median about 150,000 T cells were found in blood samples.

Germline assignment: CDR1 SGHRS and CDR2 YFSETQ. Trimming pared 0 bases from V and 3 bases from J, leaving 12 bases between. This CDR3 is built from 15 residues. Generated by immunoSEQ multiplex PCR, the TCRdb table keeps only in-frame clones and is missing some. The sample includes roughly 39,000 clones, more than 85% of them seen just once. The TCR originated in a man in his 60s with urothelial cancer. This sample comprised PBMCs, obtained around atezolizumab (anti-PD-L1) treatment. J is TRBJ1-1 and V is TRBV5-1, with D possibly being TRBD1 (5 bases). The CDR3 nucleotides read TGCGCCAGCAGCTTGGGGACGGGAGGGGACACTGAAGCTTTCTTT. Protein sequence: CASSLGTGGDTEAFF.